This T cell receptor beta chain appears in the sequencing data of a study of PD-1 blockade in classical Hodgkin lymphoma. Every patient experienced relapse after autologous stem cell transplantation, and brentuximab vedotin exposure varied. Looked up from germline, CDR1 is MNHEY and CDR2 is SVGAGI. There are 15 residues in the CDR3. V was shortened by 3 bases and J by 1 base, with 13 bases between the two germline ends. Profiling relied on immunoSEQ multiplex PCR, and the TCRdb table lists in-frame clones only, not all of them. The data contain about 39,000 clones, 85% to 90% of them singletons. The sequences come from peripheral blood mononuclear cells (PBMCs), collected at baseline. The rearrangement joins TRBV6-5 to TRBJ2-7; D gene ambiguous. The sequence was obtained from a human donor with classical Hodgkin lymphoma. The CDR3 DNA follows: TGTGCCAGCAGTTATGGGTGGGGAAAGTCCTACGAGCAGTACTTC. Amino acid sequence: CASSYGWGKSYEQYF.